The T cell receptor beta chain under discussion was sequenced for a study of shared clonotypes between healthy human individuals. The study's findings and limits: A small donor pool kept down the genetic and exposure-history diversity that was represented. Estimated richness values were generally larger in naive subsets than in memory subsets. Rarefaction indicated that sorted-subset sequencing remained incomplete although depth was large.

Germline V lookup: CDR1 SGHAT, CDR2 FQNNGV. This CDR3 contains 17 residues. V lost 2 bases to trimming and J lost 4 bases; unmatched junction nucleotides: 9. Concerning this clone: What it recognizes is unknown.

Original processing methods: There were no quality scores in the junction-only immunoSEQ sequences, so filtering differed. Here immunoSEQ multiplex PCR was the method, and the copy in TCRdb shows in-frame clones only, minus some. The V and J calls and clone size are taken from that table; D and trimming were inferred from the DNA. Seen here are approximately 530,000 clones, about 96% observed once, and the top ten hold around 0.066%. The chain joins TRBV11-2 to TRBJ2-1, with 9 positions matching TRBD1. Sequenced material: naive CD4+ T cells sorted from blood. Subset meaning: CD45RA+ positively selected. This TCR was recovered from a woman aged 25 to 39 in good health. For the CDR3, the DNA is TGTGCCAGCAGCTTACGGGGACAGGGAAGAACGTACAATGAGCAGTTCTTC. It translates to CASSLRGQGRTYNEQFF.